The 21 T cell receptor beta chains listed next were all sequenced from one sample in a study of blood T cells in healthy people across ages. Together with a sample-barcoded 5' primer, a J-beta primer mix was included in a second PCR lasting roughly 7 to 11 cycles. MiXCR, applied by TCRdb to the 5' RACE reads, yields one record per CDR3 protein. This sample has more than 1.4 million distinct CDR3 sequences; roughly 40% occur once, and the top ten carry roughly 7.9%. The sequenced sample was blood. The receptors were gathered from a woman younger than 30 in good health.

The chain links TRBV18 to TRBJ1-2; D is ambiguous. Trimming took 0 bases from V and 8 from J, leaving 16 bases between them. The CDR3 extends over 15 amino acids. CDR1 is KGHSH, CDR2 LQKENI, per germline. The CDR3 is CASSPPLLQEAGYTF. The CDR3 DNA is TGTGCCAGCTCACCACCTCTGCTGCAGGAGGCAGGCTACACCTTC.

This rearrangement joins TRBV12-1 to TRBJ2-7; TRBD2, as called in the table, went unchecked against the DNA. The end of the DNA fits TRBJ2-5 better, so the J call may be wrong. TRBV12-1 is an annotated pseudogene. The CDR3 totals 16 residues. The CDR3 region has the DNA TGTGCCAGCAGCTTGGGGTACCCAGGGGAGGGAGAGACCCAGTACTTC. This sequence encodes CASSLGYPGEGETQYF.

This clonotype has just a few counts. CDR3 protein: CASSSREGSSYNEQFF. CDR3 coding DNA: TGTGCCAGCAGCTCACGTGAGGGGAGCTCCTACAATGAGCAGTTCTTC. V gene TRBV11-1 combines with J gene TRBJ2-1; D possibly uses TRBD1 or TRBD2 (5 bases each). V was trimmed by 4 bases and J by 0 bases, leaving 13 bases between them. The CDR3 has 16 residues. Germline V lookup: CDR1 SGHAT, CDR2 FQDESV (reference sequence).

V and J are TRBV4-1 and TRBJ1-1; D is unclear. Germline loops: CDR1 MGHRA, CDR2 YSYEKL. This CDR3 comprises 14 residues. Trimming removed 1 base from V and 4 bases from J, with 10 bases in between. Written as DNA, the CDR3 is TGCGCCAGCAGCCAAGGACTGGGCGGCACTGAAGCTTTCTTT. Its translation is CASSQGLGGTEAFF.

This clonotype was counted only a few times. V usage is TRBV5-1 and J usage is TRBJ1-4; 7 nucleotides line up with TRBD1. The ends lost 4 bases at V and 5 bases at J; junction bases unmatched: 5. Looked up from germline, CDR1 is SGHRS and CDR2 is YFSETQ. CDR3 length: 14 amino acids. CDR3 nucleotides: TGCGCCAGCAGCGAGGGACAGCCGAATGAAAAACTGTTTTTT. Amino acids: CASSEGQPNEKLFF.

The genes are TRBV9 and TRBJ2-3, with TRBD2 identical over 10 bases. CDR1 SGDLS and CDR2 YYNGEE come from the germline V gene. This CDR3 spans 16 amino acids. V trimming: 4 bases; J trimming: 4 bases; junction bases outside the gene matches: 9. CDR3 sequence: CASSPDSGGAADTQYF. The CDR3, as DNA: TGTGCCAGCAGCCCGGACAGCGGGGGGGCCGCAGATACGCAGTATTTT.

J is TRBJ1-6 and V is TRBV5-1; D might be TRBD1 (6 bases). CDR3 size: 16 residues. Germline lookup yields CDR1 SGHRS and CDR2 YFSETQ. The germline V and J ends were trimmed by 4 bases and 3 bases, with 14 bases remaining between them. The CDR3 here is CASSAQGVGYNSPLHF. Written as DNA, the CDR3 is TGCGCCAGCAGCGCACAGGGAGTTGGCTATAATTCACCCCTCCACTTT.

This rearrangement joins TRBV29-1 to TRBJ1-1; weak D call: TRBD1 (5 bases). The germline CDR1 and CDR2 sequences are SQVTM and ANQGSEA. Deletions cut 4 bases from V and 5 bases from J, with 11 bases between. This CDR3 contains 12 residues. The CDR3 DNA sequence: TGCAGCGTTGTTAAGGGGATTACTGAAGCTTTCTTT. Its protein is CSVVKGITEAFF.

This chain uses TRBV5-6 with TRBJ2-5; 8 bases fit TRBD2. The DNA end lines up better with TRBJ2-7; the J call may be wrong. Germline V gene sequence: CDR1 SGHDT, CDR2 YYEEEE. The CDR3 covers 15 residues. The CDR3 protein is CASSRLTSDSHEQYF. CDR3 bases: TGTGCCAGCAGCCGACTGACTAGCGATTCACACGAGCAGTACTTC.

This rearrangement joins TRBV29-1 to TRBJ1-5; D uncertain. V dropped 3 bases and J dropped 6 bases, with 12 bases sitting between them. Germline CDR1 and CDR2: SQVTM and ANQGSEA. The CDR3 runs to 13 residues. The CDR3 here is CSVDSGSGQPQHF. The CDR3 nucleotides read TGCAGCGTTGATTCGGGCTCAGGTCAGCCCCAGCATTTT.

The chain is built from TRBV3-1 and TRBJ2-3; D tentatively reads TRBD1 or TRBD2 (6 bases each). CDR1 and CDR2 (germline): LGHDT, YNNKEL (reference sequence). V gave up 4 bases and J gave up 0 bases, with 20 bases separating them. The CDR3 contains 18 residues. CDR3 protein: CASSPLGGPLFSTDTQYF. The CDR3 region has the DNA TGTGCCAGCAGCCCCTTAGGGGGGCCCCTCTTTAGCACAGATACGCAGTATTTT.

A few counts support this clonotype. The V and J genes are TRBV7-3 and TRBJ2-7; D is perhaps TRBD1 or TRBD2 (5 bases each). The CDR3 covers 14 residues. The V end lost 6 bases, the J end lost 2 bases, and 14 bases lay between the germline ends. Germline CDR1 reads SGHTA; CDR2 reads FQGTGA. CDR3 sequence reads: CASSGGRPPYEQYF. For the CDR3, the DNA is TGTGCCAGCAGTGGGGGACGTCCTCCCTACGAGCAGTACTTC. The full variable domain, in which reference TRBV7-3 and TRBJ2-7 provide the parts outside the CDR3, is GAGVSQTPSNKVTEKGKYVELRCDPISGHTALYWYRQSLGQGPEFLIYFQGTGAADDSGLPNDRFFAVRPEGSVSTLKIQRTERGDSAVYLCASSGGRPPYEQYFGPGTRLTVT.

This clonotype was seen a few times. The V and J genes are TRBV4-1 and TRBJ2-3, with 7 bases identical to TRBD2. The germline V gene encodes CDR1 MGHRA and CDR2 YSYEKL. This CDR3 region has 16 residues. The junction had 9 bases not matched to a gene; V was cut back by 2 bases and J by 4 bases. CDR3 coding DNA: TGCGCCAGCAGCCAATTGCGGGAGAGGCCGGCAGATACGCAGTATTTT. This encodes CASSQLRERPADTQYF.

This clonotype occurred a few times. This chain links TRBV27 with TRBJ2-7; D is undetermined. Germline V gene data show CDR1 as MNHEY and CDR2 as SMNVEV (reference sequence). The ends were cut back, 2 bases at V and 4 bases at J, with 21 bases in the middle. The CDR3 spans 17 residues. The CDR3 bases are TGTGCCAGCAGTTTAGGGATAGGTACCCCTAAGGAGTACGAGCAGTACTTC. As protein: CASSLGIGTPKEYEQYF.

This clonotype appeared a few times. With a much larger clone just one base away, this may be a read error. V gene TRBV11-2 combines with J gene TRBJ2-1, with 9 bases lining up with TRBD2. There are 16 residues in the CDR3. Looked up from germline, CDR1 is SGHAT and CDR2 is FQNNGV. V was pared by 1 base and J by 7 bases, with 8 bases of the junction left unmatched. The CDR3 here is CASSLGGLAGLNEQFF. DNA of the CDR3: TGTGCCAGCAGCTTAGGTGGGCTAGCGGGGCTAAATGAGCAGTTCTTC.

This clonotype turned up a few times. This chain joins TRBV20-1 and TRBJ2-7; TRBD1 agrees at 7 bases. CDR1 and CDR2 (germline): DFQATT, SNEGSKA (reference sequence). V lost 0 bases and J lost 4; bases outside the gene matches: 6. This CDR3 has 14 amino acids. This chain's CDR3 is CSARDHDREYEQYF. CDR3 nucleotides: TGCAGTGCTAGAGATCATGACAGGGAGTACGAGCAGTACTTC.

The table lists this clonotype with a few counts. The chain joins TRBV20-1 to TRBJ2-3; D call uncertain. V lost 4 bases and J lost 4, with 15 bases in between. CDR1 is DFQATT and CDR2 is SNEGSKA in the germline V gene (reference sequence). The length of the CDR3 is 14 residues. CDR3 sequence (DNA): TGCAGTGCTAAGTCTCCGGTCAAAGCAGATACGCAGTATTTT. It codes for CSAKSPVKADTQYF.

This clonotype was seen repeatedly, ten times or more. The chain combines TRBV7-8 with TRBJ2-5; D is undetermined. The germline V gene encodes CDR1 SGHVS and CDR2 FQNEAQ. CDR3 size: 13 residues. V was cut by 5 bases and J by 4 bases, with 11 bases left in between. CDR3: CASSPPRVETQYF. DNA of the CDR3: TGTGCCAGCAGCCCCCCCCGTGTAGAGACCCAGTACTTC.

This chain links TRBV20-1 with TRBJ2-7; D might be TRBD1 (6 bases). Trimming took 6 bases from V and 12 from J, leaving 21 bases between them. The CDR3 loop spans 12 amino acids. The germline V gene encodes CDR1 DFQATT and CDR2 SNEGSKA (reference sequence). The CDR3 here is CSARDTRDGGYF. The DNA of the CDR3 is TGCAGTGCCCGGGACACCCGGGATGGGGGGTACTTC.

V usage is TRBV20-1 and J usage is TRBJ2-1, with D perhaps matching TRBD2 (6 bases). CDR3 length: 18 residues. Trimming cost V 2 bases and J 0 bases, with 20 bases left between them. The V gene's germline CDR1 is DFQATT and CDR2 SNEGSKA (reference sequence). Written as DNA, the CDR3 is TGCAGTGCTAGACCCCCGGCGGGGCCAATCATCTCCTACAATGAGCAGTTCTTC. Translating it yields CSARPPAGPIISYNEQFF.

This clonotype showed up just a few times. The J gene is TRBJ1-4, the V gene TRBV7-6; the match to TRBD1 covers 7 bases. V lost 5 bases, J lost 8 bases, and 14 bases stayed unmatched. The CDR3 is 16 residues long. Germline V gene lookup returns CDR1 SGHVS and CDR2 FNYEAQ. The CDR3, as DNA: TGTGCCAGCAGCCCCACCCACAGGGGTAGGACAGAAAAACTGTTTTTT. Its translation is CASSPTHRGRTEKLFF.